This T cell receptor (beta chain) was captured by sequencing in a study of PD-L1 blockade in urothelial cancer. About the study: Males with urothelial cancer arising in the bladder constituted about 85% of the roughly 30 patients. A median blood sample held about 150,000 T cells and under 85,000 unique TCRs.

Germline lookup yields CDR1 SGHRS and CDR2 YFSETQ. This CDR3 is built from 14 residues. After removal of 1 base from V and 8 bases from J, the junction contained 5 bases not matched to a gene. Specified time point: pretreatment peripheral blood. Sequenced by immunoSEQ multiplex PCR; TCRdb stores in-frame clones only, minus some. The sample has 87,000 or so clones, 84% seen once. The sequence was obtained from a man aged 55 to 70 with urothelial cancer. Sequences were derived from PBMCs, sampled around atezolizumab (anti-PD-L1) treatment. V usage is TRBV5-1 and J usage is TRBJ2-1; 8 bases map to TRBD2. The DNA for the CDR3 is TGCGCCAGCAGCTTGACGGGAGGGCCCCATGAGCAGTTCTTC. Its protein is CASSLTGGPHEQFF.